This is a list of T cell receptor beta chains from one sample in a study of blood T cell repertoires in COVID-19. Sequencing was performed with immunoSEQ multiplex PCR; in TCRdb, only in-frame clones are kept and a portion is missing. Of about 25,000 clones in the sample, about 88% were seen once. The specimen was peripheral blood. These receptors all come from a man aged 65 to 85 with COVID-19, enrolled during active disease. Both conserved end residues are part of each CDR3. The order of the fields is clone size, V gene, J gene, D gene, CDR3 protein, CDR3 DNA. D genes are given only for firm matches. Clone size is given for some rows only: seen once, a few or many times, or a class if the clone is expanded.

once	TRBV6-6	TRBJ2-2	TRBD2	CASSPRLASLVTGELFF	TGTGCCAGCAGTCCCAGACTAGCATCCCTTGTCACCGGGGAGCTGTTTTTT
-	TRBV6-5	TRBJ1-1	-	CASSYTTLNTEAFF	TGTGCCAGCAGTTACACGACACTGAACACTGAAGCTTTCTTT
-	TRBV27	TRBJ2-7	TRBD1	CASSFGTGTYEQYF	TGTGCCAGCAGTTTCGGGACAGGGACCTACGAGCAGTACTTC
-	TRBV10-1	TRBJ1-1	-	CASSRGGMNTEAFF	TGCGCCAGCAGTAGGGGCGGAATGAACACTGAAGCTTTCTTT
-	TRBV4-1	TRBJ2-1	TRBD2	CASSLAGGFGSYNEQFF	TGCGCCAGCAGCCTAGCGGGGGGCTTTGGCTCCTACAATGAGCAGTTCTTC
-	TRBV7-2	TRBJ2-1	TRBD2	CASSSEAGGYNEQFF	TGTGCCAGCAGCTCAGAAGCGGGGGGGTACAATGAGCAGTTCTTC
-	TRBV12-5	TRBJ2-1	TRBD2	CASGLVLTSGATYNEQFF	TGTGCTAGTGGTTTGGTACTAACTAGCGGGGCCACCTACAATGAGCAGTTCTTC
-	TRBV21-1	TRBJ2-1	-	CASSKERQGAYNEQFF	TGTGCCAGCAGCAAAGAGCGGCAGGGGGCATACAATGAGCAGTTCTTC
-	TRBV19	TRBJ2-7	-	CASSIVGSGEQYF	TGTGCCAGTAGTATAGTTGGTAGCGGCGAGCAGTACTTC
-	TRBV5-6	TRBJ1-1	-	CASSLASAGSNTEAFF	TGTGCCAGCAGCTTGGCCTCAGCAGGCTCGAACACTGAAGCTTTCTTT
-	TRBV11-2	TRBJ2-5	-	CASTDGVQETQYF	TGTGCCAGCACCGACGGGGTTCAAGAGACCCAGTACTTC
few	TRBV5-1	TRBJ2-6	-	CASSLTAGANVLTF	TGCGCCAGCAGCTTGACAGCTGGGGCCAACGTCCTGACTTTC
-	TRBV6-5	TRBJ1-1	-	CASSYLTRTEAFF	TGTGCCAGCAGTTACCTTACTAGGACTGAAGCTTTCTTT
-	TRBV5-1	TRBJ2-7	TRBD1	CASSSGQGQHEQYF	TGCGCCAGCAGCTCCGGACAGGGGCAACACGAGCAGTACTTC
-	TRBV27	TRBJ1-5	TRBD1	CATARDRGSNQPQHF	TGTGCCACCGCCCGGGACAGGGGAAGCAATCAGCCCCAGCATTTT
-	TRBV25-1	TRBJ2-1	-	CASSPGGRFGNEQFF	TGTGCCAGCAGCCCAGGGGGGCGGTTTGGCAATGAGCAGTTCTTC
once	TRBV5-1	TRBJ2-6	-	CASSLIRGTTDLGANVLTF	TGCGCCAGCAGCTTGATCCGGGGGACGACGGACTTGGGGGCCAACGTCCTGACTTTC
few	TRBV4-2	TRBJ2-1	TRBD1	CASSDVGQGVSYNEQFF	TGTGCCAGCAGCGACGTAGGGCAGGGGGTCTCCTACAATGAGCAGTTCTTC
-	TRBV5-4	TRBJ1-4	-	CAVRGINEKLFF	TGTGCTGTTAGAGGGATTAATGAAAAACTGTTTTTT
-	TRBV5-4	TRBJ1-1	-	CASSLGGHTAVGTEAFF	TGTGCCAGCAGCTTGGGGGGGCACACAGCAGTCGGCACTGAAGCTTTCTTT
-	TRBV18	TRBJ1-2	TRBD1	CASSQTLSGTGDGYTF	TGTGCCAGCTCACAAACCCTCTCCGGGACAGGGGATGGCTACACCTTC
-	TRBV5-1	TRBJ2-7	-	CASSRGTVTREQYF	TGCGCCAGCAGCCGCGGGACAGTGACCAGGGAGCAGTACTTC
-	TRBV30	TRBJ1-2	-	CAWISTAYYGYTF	TGTGCCTGGATCTCGACAGCCTACTATGGCTACACCTTC
-	TRBV7-8	TRBJ1-5	TRBD1	CASSALMDRAGQPQHF	TGTGCCAGCAGCGCCTTGATGGACAGGGCAGGCCAGCCCCAGCATTTT
-	TRBV4-1	TRBJ2-7	TRBD2	CASSHTRVAGAYEQYF	TGCGCCAGCAGCCATACTAGGGTAGCGGGAGCCTACGAGCAGTACTTC
-	TRBV27	TRBJ2-7	TRBD2	CASKPGGFSYEQYF	TGTGCCAGCAAGCCGGGAGGGTTCTCCTACGAGCAGTACTTC
-	TRBV10-1	TRBJ2-3	TRBD2	CASSAGAGGTQYF	TGCGCCAGCAGTGCGGGAGCGGGGGGGACGCAGTATTTT
-	TRBV2	TRBJ1-4	-	CASSFPRGAPPNEKLFF	TGTGCCAGCAGCTTCCCTCGGGGGGCGCCTCCTAATGAAAAACTGTTTTTT
-	TRBV10-1	TRBJ2-5	TRBD2	CASSPSGGRAGETQYF	TGCGCCAGCTCCCCGTCCGGCGGGAGGGCCGGAGAGACCCAGTACTTC
-	TRBV6-5	TRBJ1-2	-	CASSEDNYGYTF	TGTGCCAGCAGCGAGGATAACTATGGCTACACCTTC
once	TRBV7-9	TRBJ1-2	-	CASSRKSRRVYGYTF	TGTGCCAGCAGCCGAAAAAGTAGGCGGGTCTATGGCTACACCTTC
once	TRBV3-1/TRBV3-2	TRBJ1-2	-	CASSQGRGGYYGYTF	TGTGCCAGCAGCCAAGGCAGGGGCGGATACTATGGCTACACCTTC
-	TRBV19	TRBJ1-5	-	CASTKGGRGGNQPQHF	TGTGCCAGTACCAAAGGGGGAAGGGGAGGCAATCAGCCCCAGCATTTT
-	TRBV30	TRBJ1-2	TRBD1	CAWRDRGRYGYTF	TGTGCCTGGAGGGACAGGGGAAGATACGGCTACACCTTC
few	TRBV20-1	TRBJ1-5	-	CSASNGMGQPQHF	TGCAGTGCTAGTAACGGGATGGGCCAGCCCCAGCATTTT
-	TRBV7-2	TRBJ1-1	-	CASSLSISEAFF	TGTGCCAGCAGCTTAAGCATCTCTGAAGCTTTCTTT
-	TRBV5-5	TRBJ2-2	TRBD1	CASSTTGTNTGELFF	TGTGCCAGCAGCACGACAGGGACGAACACCGGGGAGCTGTTTTTT
-	TRBV7-9	TRBJ1-1	TRBD1	CASSDRDREDHEAFF	TGTGCCAGCAGCGACCGGGACAGGGAGGATCATGAAGCTTTCTTT
-	TRBV10-1	TRBJ1-4	-	CASSEAGAEKLFF	TGCGCCAGCAGTGAGGCGGGAGCGGAAAAACTGTTTTTT
-	TRBV27	TRBJ1-5	TRBD1	CASSLWGMRGHQPQHF	TGTGCCAGCAGTTTATGGGGGATGAGGGGGCATCAGCCCCAGCATTTT
-	TRBV11-2	TRBJ1-1	-	CASSLGGPTTLEAFF	TGTGCCAGCAGCTTAGGAGGGCCCACTACCCTTGAAGCTTTCTTT
-	TRBV29-1	TRBJ2-3	-	CSVEGLDKTASTDTQYF	TGCAGCGTTGAGGGCCTCGACAAAACCGCTAGCACAGATACGCAGTATTTT
-	TRBV19	TRBJ2-1	TRBD2	CASSIVYGRAEAEQFF	TGTGCCAGTAGTATAGTATACGGGAGGGCAGAGGCTGAGCAGTTCTTC
-	TRBV27	TRBJ1-5	-	CASGLQGYQPQHF	TGTGCCAGCGGCCTCCAGGGGTATCAGCCCCAGCATTTT
-	TRBV11-2	TRBJ1-2	-	CASSLVKRPLGYTF	TGTGCCAGCAGCTTAGTCAAACGCCCACTTGGCTACACCTTC
few	TRBV2	TRBJ2-7	-	CASSEVGQSYEQYF	TGTGCCAGCAGTGAAGTAGGACAGTCCTACGAGCAGTACTTC
-	TRBV10-3	TRBJ2-7	TRBD1	CAISGRQGHNEQYF	TGTGCCATCAGTGGGCGACAGGGTCACAACGAGCAGTACTTC
once	TRBV7-2	TRBJ2-7	TRBD1	CASTNRQGYEQYF	TGTGCCAGCACCAATCGACAGGGTTATGAGCAGTACTTC
-	TRBV7-9	TRBJ2-5	TRBD2	CASSSLAGGTETQYF	TGTGCCAGCAGCTCTTTAGCGGGAGGGACAGAGACCCAGTACTTC
-	TRBV11-2	TRBJ2-3	-	CASSLDVLRDTQYF	TGTGCCAGCAGCTTAGATGTCCTGAGGGATACGCAGTATTTT